The sequence of this T cell receptor beta chain was determined in a study of blood T cell repertoires in COVID-19. Germline lookup yields CDR1 SGHNT and CDR2 YYREEE (reference sequence). The CDR3 runs 13 residues. Trimming cost V 4 bases and J 5 bases, with 13 bases left between them. This clone has a handful of counts. Measured with immunoSEQ multiplex PCR; TCRdb has only the in-frame clones, and not every one. Among around 400,000 clones listed, around 87% were seen once. This chain links TRBV5-4 with TRBJ2-7; D might be TRBD1 (5 bases). The source of this sequence is a woman aged 25 to 39 with COVID-19, enrolled during active disease. The specimen sequenced was peripheral blood. The CDR3 bases are TGTGCCAGCAGCAAACAGGATTCCGACGAGCAGTACTTC. This sequence encodes CASSKQDSDEQYF.